The next 32 T cell receptor beta chains were all read from a single sample in a study of PD-L1 blockade in urothelial cancer. Time point here: peripheral blood 6 weeks after treatment start. The repertoire was sequenced with immunoSEQ multiplex PCR; TCRdb's copy has only in-frame clones and lacks some. The sample carries around 46,000 clones, 70% to 90% recorded once. Here the sequenced sample was PBMCs, taken around atezolizumab (anti-PD-L1) treatment. The receptors stem from a man aged 55-75 years with urothelial cancer.

In DNA, the CDR3 is TGTGCCAGCAATCCCGACAGCCATCAGCCCCAGCATTTT. Protein sequence: CASNPDSHQPQHF. The rearrangement links TRBV27 to TRBJ1-5; the D gene is possibly TRBD1 (5 bases). V was cut by 7 bases and J by 5 bases, with 12 bases left in between. The CDR3 consists of 13 residues. Germline lookup yields CDR1 MNHEY and CDR2 SMNVEV (reference sequence).

This chain links TRBV6-6 with TRBJ1-2; perhaps TRBD1 as D (6 bases). This CDR3 has 14 residues. Germline CDR1 MNHNY, CDR2 SVGAGI (reference sequence). V gave up 3 bases and J gave up 4 bases, with 12 bases separating them. DNA of the CDR3: TGTGCCAGCAGTTATCAACAGGGAACCTATGGCTACACCTTC. Amino acid sequence: CASSYQQGTYGYTF.

V and J are TRBV29-1 and TRBJ2-7, with a tentative D call TRBD2 (5 bases). The CDR3 runs to 13 residues. V was pared by 6 bases and J by 7 bases, with 19 bases between. CDR1 and CDR2 (germline): SQVTM, ANQGSEA. This chain's CDR3 is CSVEISGVGEQYF. The CDR3 region has the DNA TGCAGCGTCGAAATCTCCGGGGTGGGGGAGCAGTACTTC.

V gene TRBV5-1 combines with J gene TRBJ2-7, with D possibly being TRBD1 (7 bases). Deletions cut 3 bases from V and 4 bases from J, with 26 bases between. Germline CDR1 SGHRS, CDR2 YFSETQ. The CDR3 is made up of 18 amino acids. The CDR3 sequence: CASSSRTGHSLGLYEQYF. CDR3 DNA: TGCGCCAGCAGCTCCCGGACAGGCCACAGCTTGGGACTTTACGAGCAGTACTTC.

V usage is TRBV2 and J usage is TRBJ2-5; D is undetermined. Per germline, CDR1 SNHLY and CDR2 FYNNEI. Trimming took 7 bases from V and 1 from J, leaving 10 bases between them. The CDR3 consists of 13 residues. As DNA, the CDR3 is TGTGCCAGCAACGCCCAGGTCCAAGAGACCCAGTACTTC. Protein: CASNAQVQETQYF.

In DNA, the CDR3 is TGTGCCAGCAGTTCTCCGGGACTAGCGAATGAGCAGTTCTTC. It is translated as CASSSPGLANEQFF. The chain links TRBV6-5 to TRBJ2-1; 10 bases map to TRBD2. This CDR3 is built from 14 residues. CDR1 MNHEY and CDR2 SVGAGI come from the germline V gene. The V segment lost 4 bases and the J segment 7 bases; nucleotides outside the gene matches: 4.

This rearrangement joins TRBV28 to TRBJ1-3; D unclear. The CDR3 is 15 residues long. Trimming took off 4 bases at V and 2 bases at J, with 12 bases between the two ends. CDR1 is MDHEN and CDR2 is SYDVKM in the germline V gene. The CDR3 bases are TGTGCCAGCAGTTGGATCGGCGGGACTGGAAACACCATATATTTT. Protein sequence: CASSWIGGTGNTIYF.

This clone was recorded once. The CDR3 reads CASSTRTSGKTGELFF. The CDR3 DNA is TGTGCCAGCAGCACTCGGACTAGCGGTAAAACCGGGGAGCTGTTTTTT. The chain couples TRBV7-6 to TRBJ2-2, with TRBD2 matching 10 bases. Losses at the gene ends were 5 bases for V and 5 bases for J; bases not matched to a gene: 8. This CDR3 is built from 16 residues. Germline V lookup: CDR1 SGHVS, CDR2 FNYEAQ.

The rearrangement links TRBV7-8 to TRBJ2-4; TRBD2 matches at 8 bases. The germline gives CDR1 SGHVS, CDR2 FQNEAQ. The CDR3 is 16 amino acids. Trimming removed 5 bases from V and 0 bases from J; junction bases left unmatched: 6. The CDR3 DNA is TGTGCCAGCAGCCCTTCCGGGGGGGTAGCCAAAAACATTCAGTACTTC. It is translated as CASSPSGGVAKNIQYF.

The V call is TRBV5-1, the J call TRBJ2-3, with 12 bases that match TRBD2. The CDR3 has 16 amino acids. The germline V gene has CDR1 SGHRS and CDR2 YFSETQ. With 2 bases clipped from V and 9 bases from J, the junction kept 10 bases outside the gene matches. The CDR3 sequence: CASSLSGLAGGETQYF. The DNA of the CDR3 is TGCGCCAGCAGCTTATCCGGGCTAGCGGGAGGGGAAACGCAGTATTTT.

The chain recombines TRBV7-2 with TRBJ1-2, with 7 bases fitting TRBD1. The V gene end was trimmed by 6 bases and the J gene end by 5 bases; junction bases not matched to a gene: 12. The CDR3 has 15 residues. In germline, CDR1 is SGHTA, CDR2 FQGNSA. The CDR3 DNA follows: TGTGCCAGCAGTCGTGCTACAGGGGTTCTTTATGGCTACACCTTC. Translating it yields CASSRATGVLYGYTF.

V usage is TRBV6-6 and J usage is TRBJ2-7; 11 bases are shared with TRBD2. The J segment lost 5 bases and the V segment lost 6 bases, leaving 12 bases of the junction unmatched. CDR3 length: 16 amino acids. CDR1 is MNHNY, CDR2 SVGAGI, per germline (reference sequence). The CDR3: CASSRVDSGRVNEQYF. In DNA, the CDR3 is TGTGCCAGCAGCAGGGTGGATAGCGGGAGGGTGAACGAGCAGTACTTC.

This chain links TRBV2 with TRBJ2-1; 7 bases are shared with TRBD2. After removal of 8 bases from V and 14 bases from J, the junction contained 24 bases not matched to a gene. The CDR3 covers 16 residues. CDR1 is SNHLY and CDR2 is FYNNEI in the germline V gene. CDR3 in amino acids: CASSRDGGSFYDPKFF. For the CDR3, the DNA is TGTGCCAGCTCGAGGGACGGCGGGAGTTTCTATGACCCTAAGTTCTTC.

The chain links TRBV18 to TRBJ2-7; 12 bases align to TRBD2. Germline CDR1 reads KGHSH; CDR2 reads LQKENI. V dropped 5 bases and J dropped 1; count of bases not matched to a gene: 0. This CDR3 is 14 amino acids long. The CDR3 DNA sequence: TGTGCCAGCTCAGGACTAGCGGGGTCCTACGAGCAGTACTTC. Amino acids: CASSGLAGSYEQYF.

The J gene is TRBJ1-1, the V gene TRBV5-5; D is unclear. Germline V gene lookup returns CDR1 SGHKS and CDR2 YYEKEE (reference sequence). This CDR3 is built from 13 residues. Trimming left V 0 bases short and J 1 base short, with 4 bases between. This CDR3 is CASSLGGNTEAFF. The CDR3 DNA sequence: TGTGCCAGCAGCTTGGGCGGGAACACTGAAGCTTTCTTT. Together with reference TRBV5-5 and TRBJ1-1, the CDR3 gives the full variable domain: DAGVTQSPTHLIKTRGQQVTLRCSPISGHKSVSWYQQVLGQGPQFIFQYYEKEERGRGNFPDRFSARQFPNYSSELNVNALLLGDSALYLCASSLGGNTEAFFGQGTRLTVV.

J is TRBJ1-4 and V is TRBV6-5; 8 positions agree with TRBD1. V was pared by 4 bases and J by 5 bases, with 6 bases of the junction left unmatched. Germline CDR1 reads MNHEY; CDR2 reads SVGAGI. This CDR3 is built from 15 residues. CDR3: CASSSRTGRNEKLFF. The CDR3 DNA reads TGTGCCAGCAGTTCCCGGACAGGGCGAAATGAAAAACTGTTTTTT.

The J gene is TRBJ2-7, the V gene TRBV7-8; TRBD2 aligns across 8 bases. Germline V gene sequence: CDR1 SGHVS, CDR2 FQNEAQ. CDR3 length: 16 residues. V trimming: 1 base; J trimming: 1 base; junction bases outside the gene matches: 6. CDR3 in amino acids: CASSLVSGGSSYEQYF. The CDR3 DNA sequence: TGTGCCAGCAGCTTAGTGAGCGGGGGATCTTCCTACGAGCAGTACTTC.

The V call is TRBV11-2, the J call TRBJ2-5; no clear D. The CDR3 runs 14 residues. Trimming cost V 3 bases and J 4 bases, with 12 bases left between them. Per germline, CDR1 SGHAT and CDR2 FQNNGV. The CDR3 here is CASSFVGSGETQYF. In DNA, the CDR3 is TGTGCCAGCAGCTTTGTTGGTTCAGGAGAGACCCAGTACTTC.

The chain employs TRBV19 and TRBJ2-2; 15 bases align to TRBD2. Germline V gene data show CDR1 as LNHDA and CDR2 as SQIVND (reference sequence). The J segment lost 2 bases and the V segment lost 8 bases, leaving 3 bases of the junction unmatched. The CDR3 runs to 16 residues. CDR3 region: CASGLAGGRNTGELFF. CDR3 bases: TGTGCCAGTGGACTAGCGGGGGGGCGAAACACCGGGGAGCTGTTTTTT.

Only one count was recorded for this clone. The CDR3 DNA follows: TGTGCCAGCAGCTCGACTAGCGGGAGGGTAAATGAGCAGTTCTTC. It is translated as CASSSTSGRVNEQFF. The gene calls are TRBV7-9 and TRBJ2-1; 14 bases are shared with TRBD2. The V gene's germline CDR1 is SEHNR and CDR2 FQNEAQ (reference sequence). Trimming removed 4 bases from V and 7 bases from J; junction bases left unmatched: 3. The CDR3 extends over 15 amino acids.

The rearrangement links TRBV9 to TRBJ2-1; 8 bases are shared with TRBD2. CDR3 size: 16 residues. Germline CDR1 SGDLS, CDR2 YYNGEE. The trim removed 3 bases at V and 12 bases at J, leaving 17 bases unmatched. The CDR3 region is CASSGPGAGAPISQFF. CDR3 bases: TGTGCCAGCAGCGGTCCAGGAGCGGGGGCTCCAATTTCGCAGTTCTTC.

The chain employs TRBV9 and TRBJ2-7; possibly TRBD1 for D (6 bases). The CDR3 has 17 residues. V shed 4 bases and J shed 5 bases, with 25 bases lying between them. Per germline, CDR1 SGDLS and CDR2 YYNGEE. CDR3 bases: TGTGCCAGCAGCATCTGGGCCGGGGCAGGGGACCGGAACGAGCAGTACTTC. Encoded protein: CASSIWAGAGDRNEQYF.

V gene TRBV1 combines with J gene TRBJ2-3; no check of the table's D call, TRBD2, against the DNA was made. TRBV1 is shown as a pseudogene. The CDR3 runs 17 residues. The CDR3 protein is CTSSRAGLAGAPDTQYF. The CDR3 region has the DNA TGCACCAGCAGCCGGGCTGGGCTAGCGGGGGCCCCAGATACGCAGTATTTT.

The J gene is TRBJ2-5, the V gene TRBV5-5; 11 bases line up with TRBD2. There are 15 residues in the CDR3. CDR1 is SGHKS and CDR2 is YYEKEE in the germline V gene (reference sequence). The V and J ends lost 4 bases and 7 bases, in that order; junction bases with no gene match: 9. The CDR3 spells CASSRTSGPYGTQYF. CDR3 DNA sequence: TGTGCCAGCAGCAGGACTAGCGGGCCTTATGGGACCCAGTACTTC. The full variable domain, in which reference TRBV5-5 and TRBJ2-5 provide the parts outside the CDR3, is DAGVTQSPTHLIKTRGQQVTLRCSPISGHKSVSWYQQVLGQGPQFIFQYYEKEERGRGNFPDRFSARQFPNYSSELNVNALLLGDSALYLCASSRTSGPYGTQYFGPGTRLLVL.

The chain combines TRBV6-1 with TRBJ2-7, with unresolved D. From germline, CDR1 is MNHNS and CDR2 SASEGT. The CDR3 runs to 11 residues. The V end lost 10 bases, the J end lost 6 bases, and 13 bases lay between the germline ends. CDR3 sequence: CATSEAFEQYF. The CDR3 bases are TGTGCCACCTCCGAGGCATTCGAGCAGTACTTC.

The chain joins TRBV19 to TRBJ2-2, with D perhaps TRBD1 (6 bases). The CDR3 covers 15 residues. Trimming shortened V by 10 bases and J by 2 bases, and 17 bases separated the two germline ends. Germline V lookup: CDR1 LNHDA, CDR2 SQIVND (reference sequence). The CDR3 protein is CATLPGRGNTGELFF. In nucleotides, the CDR3 is TGTGCCACCCTACCGGGCAGGGGAAACACCGGGGAGCTGTTTTTT.

The chain is built from TRBV28 and TRBJ2-7; D is possibly TRBD2 (6 bases). The germline V and J ends were trimmed by 6 bases and 7 bases, with 16 bases remaining between them. From germline, CDR1 is MDHEN and CDR2 SYDVKM. CDR3 length: 13 residues. The chain's CDR3 is CASRFGGSGEQYF. CDR3 sequence (DNA): TGTGCCAGCAGGTTCGGGGGATCTGGGGAGCAGTACTTC.

J is TRBJ2-3 and V is TRBV5-4, with 7 bases matching TRBD2. The germline V gene has CDR1 SGHNT and CDR2 YYREEE (reference sequence). V lost 3 bases to trimming and J lost 8 bases; unmatched junction nucleotides: 12. The CDR3 spans 15 residues. This CDR3 is CASSSDRDPGGTQYF. The CDR3 bases are TGTGCCAGCAGCTCGGACCGGGACCCGGGGGGTACGCAGTATTTT.

The J gene is TRBJ1-2, the V gene TRBV7-8; 8 nucleotides line up with TRBD1. The CDR3 spans 15 residues. The ends lost 4 bases at V and 0 bases at J; junction bases unmatched: 4. Germline-derived CDR1 and CDR2 are SGHVS and FQNEAQ. CDR3 in amino acids: CASSWDRQSNYGYTF. In DNA, the CDR3 is TGTGCCAGCAGCTGGGACAGGCAATCTAACTATGGCTACACCTTC.

This chain uses TRBV5-4 with TRBJ1-4, with D unclear. Germline loops: CDR1 SGHNT, CDR2 YYREEE (reference sequence). This CDR3 is 15 amino acids long. V was cut by 4 bases and J by 0 bases, with 10 bases left in between. The CDR3 protein is CASSGEGATNEKLFF. The CDR3, as DNA: TGTGCCAGCAGCGGGGAGGGAGCAACTAATGAAAAACTGTTTTTT. The whole variable domain, filled in from reference TRBV5-4 and TRBJ1-4, reads ETGVTQSPTHLIKTRGQQVTLRCSSQSGHNTVSWYQQALGQGPQFIFQYYREEENGRGNFPPRFSGLQFPNYSSELNVNALELDDSALYLCASSGEGATNEKLFFGSGTQLSVL.

V usage is TRBV20-1 and J usage is TRBJ2-1, with D unclear. Germline assignment: CDR1 DFQATT and CDR2 SNEGSKA (reference sequence). The V end lost 7 bases, the J end lost 4 bases, and 8 bases lay between the germline ends. The CDR3 has 11 residues. The CDR3 reads CSGLVYNEQFF. The CDR3 nucleotides read TGCAGTGGTTTAGTTTACAATGAGCAGTTCTTC.

V and J are TRBV19 and TRBJ1-4; D gene uncertain. CDR1 LNHDA and CDR2 SQIVND come from the germline V gene (reference sequence). V dropped 5 bases and J dropped 1 base, with 8 bases sitting between them. This CDR3 contains 14 residues. CDR3 loop: CASSSVLTNEKLFF. The CDR3 DNA reads as TGTGCCAGTAGTTCAGTCCTAACTAATGAAAAACTGTTTTTT.